The source of this T cell receptor beta chain is a study of blood T cell repertoires in COVID-19. Study background: Nucleic acid was either cDNA or gDNA, and it came from T cells, B-cell-depleted T cells, or PBMCs.

CDR1 and CDR2 from the germline V gene are SGHNT and YYREEE (reference sequence). Losses at the gene ends were 1 base for V and 6 bases for J; bases not matched to a gene: 6. The CDR3 covers 15 residues. Original handling: Researchers report that nucleated cell counts were estimated from reference gene primer amplification. The protocol was immunoSEQ multiplex PCR, while the TCRdb copy is restricted to in-frame clones and leaves out a portion. V, J and clone size derive from that table, while D and trimming were established from the DNA sequence. The sample carries around 180,000 clones, around 90% recorded once.

The source is a man in his fifties or sixties with acute or convalescent COVID-19. This rearrangement joins TRBV5-4 to TRBJ2-5; 10 bases agree with TRBD2. Sequencing was performed on peripheral blood. The CDR3 sequence is CASSLITSGAQTQYF. The CDR3, as DNA: TGTGCCAGCAGCTTGATCACTAGCGGGGCCCAGACCCAGTACTTC.